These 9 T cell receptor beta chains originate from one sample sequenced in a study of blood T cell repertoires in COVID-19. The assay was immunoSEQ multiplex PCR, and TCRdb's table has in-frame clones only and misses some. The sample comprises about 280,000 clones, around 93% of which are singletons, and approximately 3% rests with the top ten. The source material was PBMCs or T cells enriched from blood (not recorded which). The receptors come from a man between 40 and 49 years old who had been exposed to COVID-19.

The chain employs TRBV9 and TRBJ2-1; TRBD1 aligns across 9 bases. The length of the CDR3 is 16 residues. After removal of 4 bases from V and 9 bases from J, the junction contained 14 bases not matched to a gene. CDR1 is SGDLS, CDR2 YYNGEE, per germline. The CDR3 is CASSPSLQGAGGEQFF. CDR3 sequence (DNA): TGTGCCAGCAGCCCCAGCCTACAGGGGGCGGGCGGTGAGCAGTTCTTC.

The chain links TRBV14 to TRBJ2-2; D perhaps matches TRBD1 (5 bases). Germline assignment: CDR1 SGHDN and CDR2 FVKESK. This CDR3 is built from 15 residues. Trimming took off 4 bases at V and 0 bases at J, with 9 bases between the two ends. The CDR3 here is CASSRRQPNTGELFF. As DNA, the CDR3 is TGTGCCAGCAGCCGAAGACAGCCGAACACCGGGGAGCTGTTTTTT.

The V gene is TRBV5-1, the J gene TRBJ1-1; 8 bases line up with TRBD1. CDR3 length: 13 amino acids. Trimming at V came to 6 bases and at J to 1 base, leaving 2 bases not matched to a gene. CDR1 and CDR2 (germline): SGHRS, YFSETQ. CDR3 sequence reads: CASTGTGNTEAFF. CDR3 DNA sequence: TGCGCCAGCACTGGGACAGGGAACACTGAAGCTTTCTTT.

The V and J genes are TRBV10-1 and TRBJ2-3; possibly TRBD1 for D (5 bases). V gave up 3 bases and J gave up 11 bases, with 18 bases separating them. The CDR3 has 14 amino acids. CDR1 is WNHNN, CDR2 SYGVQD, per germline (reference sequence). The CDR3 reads CASSDPLERGKQYF. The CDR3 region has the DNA TGCGCCAGCAGTGACCCCCTGGAAAGGGGCAAGCAGTATTTT.

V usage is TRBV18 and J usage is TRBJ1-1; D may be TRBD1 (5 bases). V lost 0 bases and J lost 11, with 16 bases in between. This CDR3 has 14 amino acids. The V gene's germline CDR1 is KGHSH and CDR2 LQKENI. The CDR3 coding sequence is TGTGCCAGCTCACCACCGAGTCAGCCAGGGTGGGCTTTCTTT. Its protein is CASSPPSQPGWAFF.

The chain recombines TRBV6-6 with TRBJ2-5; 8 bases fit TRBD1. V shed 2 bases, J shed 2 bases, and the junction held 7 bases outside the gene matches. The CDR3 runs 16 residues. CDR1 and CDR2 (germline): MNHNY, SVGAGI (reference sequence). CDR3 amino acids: CASSYPTRQGQETQYF. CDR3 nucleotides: TGTGCCAGCAGTTACCCAACCCGACAGGGGCAAGAGACCCAGTACTTC.

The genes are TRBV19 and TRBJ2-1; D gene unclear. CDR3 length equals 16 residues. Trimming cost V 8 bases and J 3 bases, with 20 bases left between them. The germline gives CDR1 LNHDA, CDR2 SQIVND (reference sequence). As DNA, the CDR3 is TGTGCCAGTCACATAAGTTGGCGGTCAGACTACAATGAGCAGTTCTTC. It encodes CASHISWRSDYNEQFF. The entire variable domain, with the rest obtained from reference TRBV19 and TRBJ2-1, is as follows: DGGITQSPKYLFRKEGQNVTLSCEQNLNHDAMYWYRQDPGQGLRLIYYSQIVNDFQKGDIAEGYSVSREKKESFPLTVTSAQKNPTAFYLCASHISWRSDYNEQFFGPGTRLTVL.

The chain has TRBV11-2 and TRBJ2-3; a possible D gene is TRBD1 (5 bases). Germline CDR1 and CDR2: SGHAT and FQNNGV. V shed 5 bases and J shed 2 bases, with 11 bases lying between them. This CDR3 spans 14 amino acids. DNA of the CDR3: TGTGCCAGCAGCCGACAGCGAAACACAGATACGCAGTATTTT. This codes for CASSRQRNTDTQYF.

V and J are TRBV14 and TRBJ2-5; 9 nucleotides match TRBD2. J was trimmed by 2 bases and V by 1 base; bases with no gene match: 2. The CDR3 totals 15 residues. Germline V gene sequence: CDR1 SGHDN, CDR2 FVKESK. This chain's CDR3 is CASSQALAGQETQYF. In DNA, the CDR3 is TGTGCCAGCAGCCAAGCTCTAGCGGGGCAAGAGACCCAGTACTTC.